What follows are 15 T cell receptor beta chains derived from one specimen sequenced in a study of blood T cell repertoires in COVID-19. Repertoires were generated with immunoSEQ multiplex PCR, while TCRdb's copy carries only in-frame clones and drops some. The sample shows around 160,000 clones, 87% of them seen only once. Sequencing input: PBMCs or T cells enriched from blood (not recorded which). These receptors came from a woman between 40 and 55 years old who had been exposed to COVID-19.

The chain couples TRBV3-1 (or the pseudogene TRBV3-2) to TRBJ1-1, with D perhaps TRBD1 (6 bases). V was pared by 1 base and J by 7 bases, with 13 bases between. The germline CDR1 and CDR2 sequences are LGHDT and YNNKEL (reference sequence). CDR3 size: 14 residues. Here the CDR3 reads CASSQGSGTFEAFF. The DNA of the CDR3 is TGTGCCAGCAGCCAAGGGTCCGGGACATTTGAAGCTTTCTTT.

This sequence joins TRBV19 and TRBJ1-2; 7 bases match TRBD1. Germline V lookup: CDR1 LNHDA, CDR2 SQIVND (reference sequence). The CDR3 consists of 16 residues. V shed 3 bases, J shed 4 bases, and the junction held 11 bases outside the gene matches. The CDR3 sequence: CASSIPDRTGPYGYTF. In nucleotides, the CDR3 is TGTGCCAGTAGTATCCCGGACAGGACTGGGCCCTATGGCTACACCTTC.

The chain uses TRBV19 and TRBJ1-1, with 7 bases fitting TRBD1. V was clipped by 4 bases and J by 3 bases; unmatched bases: 2. The CDR3 has 13 residues. The germline V gene encodes CDR1 LNHDA and CDR2 SQIVND (reference sequence). Here the CDR3 DNA reads TGTGCCAGTAGTACCGGGACAGACACTGAAGCTTTCTTT. Protein product: CASSTGTDTEAFF.

V and J are TRBV4-3 and TRBJ2-7; no reliable D call. V lost 0 bases and J 4 bases, leaving 7 bases between the germline ends. The length of the CDR3 is 13 residues. The V gene's germline CDR1 is LGHNA and CDR2 YSLEER. CDR3 in amino acids: CASSQDFRYEQYF. As DNA, the CDR3 is TGCGCCAGCAGCCAAGATTTTCGGTACGAGCAGTACTTC.

The chain links TRBV11-2 to TRBJ1-5, with a possible D match to TRBD1 (5 bases). The CDR3 consists of 13 residues. Germline lookup yields CDR1 SGHAT and CDR2 FQNNGV. Between the trimmed V and J ends, which lost 5 bases and 7 bases, there was a span of 12 bases. CDR3 DNA sequence: TGTGCCAGCAGCGTGTCAGGGCCCCAGCCCCAGCATTTT. It is translated as CASSVSGPQPQHF.

The genes are TRBV6-5 and TRBJ1-2; D is uncertain. Germline-derived CDR1 and CDR2 are MNHEY and SVGAGI. V gave up 3 bases and J gave up 0 bases, with 8 bases separating them. The CDR3 loop spans 14 amino acids. CDR3 DNA sequence: TGTGCCAGCAGTTATCACAGAGCTAACTATGGCTACACCTTC. This encodes CASSYHRANYGYTF.

The chain recombines TRBV11-2 with TRBJ1-4; 8 bases map to TRBD1. The CDR3 consists of 16 residues. The ends lost 5 bases at V and 0 bases at J; junction bases unmatched: 5. Germline V gene sequence: CDR1 SGHAT, CDR2 FQNNGV. The CDR3 loop is CASSRGQDSTNEKLFF. Here the CDR3 DNA reads TGTGCCAGCAGCCGGGGACAGGATTCAACTAATGAAAAACTGTTTTTT.

V usage is TRBV18 and J usage is TRBJ1-1; 8 nucleotides line up with TRBD1. Trimming at V came to 3 bases and at J to 3 bases, leaving 0 bases not matched to a gene. The V gene's germline CDR1 is KGHSH and CDR2 LQKENI. The CDR3 sequence is 13 residues long. DNA of the CDR3: TGTGCCAGCTCACCGGGACAGGACACTGAAGCTTTCTTT. Amino acid sequence: CASSPGQDTEAFF.

This chain connects TRBV18 to TRBJ1-2; maybe TRBD1 (6 bases). CDR3 length: 15 amino acids. V was clipped by 6 bases and J by 2 bases, with 16 bases between them. The germline V gene encodes CDR1 KGHSH and CDR2 LQKENI. The chain's CDR3 is CASSRTAQPNYGYTF. CDR3 nucleotide sequence: TGTGCCAGCTCGAGGACAGCGCAACCGAACTATGGCTACACCTTC. The whole variable domain, remainder taken from reference TRBV18 and TRBJ1-2, is NAGVMQNPRHLVRRRGQEARLRCSPMKGHSHVYWYRQLPEEGLKFMVYLQKENIIDESGMPKERFSAEFPKEGPSILRIQQVVRGDSAAYFCASSRTAQPNYGYTFGSGTRLTVV.

The rearrangement links TRBV11-3 to TRBJ2-1, with a tentative D call TRBD1 (6 bases). CDR3 length: 15 residues. Trimming shortened V by 4 bases and J by 8 bases, and 18 bases separated the two germline ends. The germline gives CDR1 SGHNT, CDR2 YENEEA. For the CDR3, the DNA is TGTGCCAGCAGCTCCCGGGACAAAGACGGGGATGAGCAGTTCTTC. Its translation: CASSSRDKDGDEQFF.

J is TRBJ2-5 and V is TRBV29-1; 10 nucleotides match TRBD1. V lost 7 bases, J lost 3 bases, and 8 bases stayed unmatched. The CDR3 is made up of 14 amino acids. The germline CDR1 and CDR2 sequences are SQVTM and ANQGSEA. The CDR3: CSADAGTGEETQYF. The CDR3 DNA is TGCAGCGCCGACGCCGGGACAGGGGAAGAGACCCAGTACTTC.

This clone was recorded a few times. The chain carries TRBV5-1 and TRBJ2-7, with 11 bases matching TRBD2. The trim removed 0 bases at V and 6 bases at J, leaving 5 bases unmatched. CDR3 length equals 15 residues. Germline loops: CDR1 SGHRS, CDR2 YFSETQ. The CDR3 protein is CASSLASGRSGEQYF. For the CDR3, the DNA is TGCGCCAGCAGCTTGGCTAGCGGGAGGTCCGGCGAGCAGTACTTC.

V is TRBV28 and J is TRBJ2-5; 8 positions match TRBD2. The junction had 9 bases not matched to a gene; V was cut back by 2 bases and J by 4 bases. From germline, CDR1 is MDHEN and CDR2 SYDVKM. The CDR3 is 16 residues long. The CDR3 nucleotides read TGTGCCAGCAGTTTAACGGGAGGGCCGATATTAGAGACCCAGTACTTC. Its translation is CASSLTGGPILETQYF.

The chain employs TRBV18 and TRBJ2-1, with 12 bases that match TRBD2. Germline-derived CDR1 and CDR2 are KGHSH and LQKENI. Losses at the gene ends were 6 bases for V and 5 bases for J; bases not matched to a gene: 5. This CDR3 comprises 15 residues. CDR3 sequence (DNA): TGTGCCAGCTCGCCGACTAGCGGGGGACACAATGAGCAGTTCTTC. Its protein is CASSPTSGGHNEQFF. Complete variable domain (other parts from reference TRBV18 and TRBJ2-1): NAGVMQNPRHLVRRRGQEARLRCSPMKGHSHVYWYRQLPEEGLKFMVYLQKENIIDESGMPKERFSAEFPKEGPSILRIQQVVRGDSAAYFCASSPTSGGHNEQFFGPGTRLTVL.

This chain uses TRBV6-5 with TRBJ1-6, with 7 bases identical to TRBD1. The CDR3 loop spans 14 amino acids. Germline-derived CDR1 and CDR2 are MNHEY and SVGAGI. The V segment lost 6 bases and the J segment 8 bases; nucleotides outside the gene matches: 7. CDR3 amino acids: CASSPTGQDSPLHF. DNA for the CDR3: TGTGCCAGCAGCCCGACAGGGCAAGATTCACCCCTCCACTTT.